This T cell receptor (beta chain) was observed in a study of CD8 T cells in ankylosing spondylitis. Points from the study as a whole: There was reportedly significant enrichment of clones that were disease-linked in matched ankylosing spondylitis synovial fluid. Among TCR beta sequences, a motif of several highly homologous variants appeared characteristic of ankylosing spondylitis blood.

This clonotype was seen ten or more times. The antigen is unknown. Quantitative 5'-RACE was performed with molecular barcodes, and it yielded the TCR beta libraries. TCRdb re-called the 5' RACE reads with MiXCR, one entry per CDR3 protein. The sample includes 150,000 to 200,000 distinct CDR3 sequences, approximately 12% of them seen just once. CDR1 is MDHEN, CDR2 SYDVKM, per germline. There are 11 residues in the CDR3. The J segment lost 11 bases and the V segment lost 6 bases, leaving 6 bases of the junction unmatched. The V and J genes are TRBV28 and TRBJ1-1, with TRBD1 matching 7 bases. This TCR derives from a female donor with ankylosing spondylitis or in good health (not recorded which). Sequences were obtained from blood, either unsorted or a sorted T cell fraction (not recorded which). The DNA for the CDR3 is TGTGCCAGCAGGCACAGGGGTGAGGCTTTCTTT. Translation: CASRHRGEAFF.